This TCR beta chain stems from a study of response to subunit inactivated influenza vaccine (dated by TCRdb to the late 2010s). With regard to the full study: Deep quantitative profiling of the T cell receptor repertoire was used in the study to follow responses to a trivalent subunit inactivated influenza vaccine.

The method behind the library was RT-PCR. TCRdb records Illumina HiSeq 2500 as the sequencer. Using fastp at Q25 and MiXCR, TCRdb reprocessed the public reads and kept productive beta chains. Rows are combined by CDR3 protein, so each entry shows the most common genes and DNA. The table for this sample lists 150,000 to 200,000 distinct CDR3 sequences; about 12% of them were counted only once. Jointly, the top ten make up approximately 32% of the sample. General conclusions and limits of the study: According to the authors, only a limited number of new T cells may be recruited by each seasonal influenza vaccination.

Worth noting for this clonotype: This receptor's antigen is unknown. No base quality values were provided; no much bigger clone lies one nucleotide off.

Including cysteine and phenylalanine, the CDR3 has 13 amino acids. The sequence is cut down to CDR3 DNA, 39 bases in frame from base 1. The germline V gene encodes CDR1 WNHNN and CDR2 SYGVQD (reference sequence). From V the trimming removes 8 bases and from J it removes 1 base, while the gene matches leave 3 bases of the junction unaccounted for. These data also featured in a second study, about T cells expressing NK-cell markers. The second study's paper adds: TCR beta cDNA libraries were made by 5'RACE template switching that added a universal primer site and unique molecular identifiers. TCR beta-chain repertoires were profiled in sorted CD3+CD56+NKG2C+, CD3+CD56+NKG2C- and CD3+CD56-NKG2C+ T-cell subsets from eight donors. Among the eight sequenced donors, only one was HCMV-seronegative, while the other seven were HCMV-seropositive. To restrict sorting to alphabetaTCR-expressing T cells, an anti-gammadeltaTCR antibody was added in several experiments. In more than 5 donors, the dominant CD3+CD56+NKG2C+ clonotypes were found to rank among the top 10 CD8+ clonotypes and to make up about 1.0-7.5% of CD8+ T cells. Those dominant clonotypes were again the most abundant among CD3+CD56-NKG2C+ cells in several donors, at roughly 25-60.1%. Whether the expanded NKG2C-expressing T cell clones were specific for HCMV antigens was left unclear. Randomly selected healthy volunteers, three men and five women, were used as the eight sequenced donors. To determine HCMV serostatus, a commercial ELISA kit was used to detect HCMV-specific IgG in serum. Peripheral blood mononuclear cells were isolated from blood by Ficoll density gradient centrifugation. Magnetic immunoseparation with Miltenyi isolation kits was used to isolate CD4+ and CD8+ T cells from PBMC. Priming for cDNA synthesis came from the TCR beta constant segment, and two successive PCR amplification steps followed. Libraries were sequenced as 2 x 150 bp reads on Illumina HiSeq 2000/2500, MiSeq or NextSeq. MIGEC was used to demultiplex reads and group the reads by UMI, and MiTCR was used to assemble and quantify clonotypes. To exclude erroneous sequences, any TCR cDNA sequence not supported by at least two reads was discarded. The tcR package was used for downstream repertoire analysis, and clonotypes were matched between fractions using CDR3 nucleotide sequence together with V segment. VDJmatch was used to annotate antigen specificity against VDJdb, with one amino acid substitution in CDR3 allowed.

The specimen comprised CD8+ T cells sorted from PBMCs, sampled roughly 12 days after vaccination. This TCR was recovered from a man between 50 and 59 years old who received an inactivated influenza vaccine. Donor details come from another sample of the same person, matched by shared clones. The rearrangement combines TRBV10-1 with TRBJ2-5; TRBD2 aligns with 8 central bases. The CDR3 protein: CASSGGTQETQYF. The DNA is TGCGCCAGCTCGGGGGGGACCCAAGAGACCCAGTACTTC.